These T cell receptor beta chains were read from a single sample in a study of cytomegalovirus exposure and HLA in healthy donors. Assay used: immunoSEQ multiplex PCR; TCRdb lists only in-frame clones, some missing. The table shows over 150,000 clones, with about 71% occurring only once. Sequencing input: PBMCs. These receptors all come from a woman aged 25 to 39 in good health and CMV-seronegative. Both conserved end residues are part of each CDR3. The order of the fields is J gene, clone size, D gene, V gene, CDR3 DNA, CDR3 protein. A D gene is named only where the DNA matches it firmly. Some rows mark clone size as missing; the rest say once, few, many or name a class of expanded clone.

TRBJ1-5 - - TRBV2 TGTGCCAGCAGCAAAAGCGGGGGGAATCAGCCCCAGCATTTT CASSKSGGNQPQHF
TRBJ1-5 - - TRBV5-1 TGCGCCAGCAGCTTGGGTTCGGGAGGTAGCAATCAGCCCCAGCATTTT CASSLGSGGSNQPQHF
TRBJ1-2 - - TRBV5-1 TGCGCCAGCAGCTTCGGGTCAGCTGGCTACACCTTC CASSFGSAGYTF
TRBJ2-7 once - TRBV2 TGTGCCAGCAGTGATCTCTCCTACGAGCAGTACTTC CASSDLSYEQYF
TRBJ2-1 - TRBD2 TRBV6-1 TGTGCCACCAAAGCGGGGAGACACAATGAGCAGTTCTTC CATKAGRHNEQFF
TRBJ2-3 - TRBD2 TRBV7-9 TGTGCCAGCAGCCCTTTAGCGGGGGAGGGGACAGATACGCAGTATTTT CASSPLAGEGTDTQYF
TRBJ1-1 - TRBD1 TRBV19 TGTGCCACTCAAGACCCCGGGACAGGACATGTGAAAGCTTTCTTT CATQDPGTGHVKAFF
TRBJ2-4 few - TRBV27 TGTGCCAGCAGTTTGAATGGCCCCAAAAACATTCAGTACTTC CASSLNGPKNIQYF
TRBJ2-5 - - TRBV5-1 TGCGCCAGCAGCTTGGATAGGAGGAGGGGGCAACAAGAGACCCAGTACTTC CASSLDRRRGQQETQYF
TRBJ1-5 - TRBD1 TRBV6-5 TGTGCCAGCAGTTACTCGGACAGGGCGAATCAGCCCCAGCATTTT CASSYSDRANQPQHF
TRBJ1-1 few TRBD1 TRBV4-1 TGCGCCAGCAACCCGACAGGGATGGCTGAAGCTTTCTTT CASNPTGMAEAFF
TRBJ2-5 - - TRBV19 TGTGCCAGTAGTATTGGCGGAGCGGAGACCCAGTACTTC CASSIGGAETQYF
TRBJ2-7 few TRBD2 TRBV6-5 TGTGCCAGCAGTCATCAAGCGGGAGGGTTCTACGAGCAGTACTTC CASSHQAGGFYEQYF
TRBJ2-2 - TRBD2 TRBV30 TGTGCCTGGAGGGGCCCTGGGGGCGGGGGGGCGACCGGGGAGCTGTTTTTT CAWRGPGGGGATGELFF
TRBJ1-1 few - TRBV28 TGTGCCAGCAGGGGTCCGGGACAGAACACTGAAGCTTTCTTT CASRGPGQNTEAFF
TRBJ2-5 - TRBD2 TRBV6-5 TGTGCCAGCAGTTTAGCGGGGGGTATAGAGACCCAGTACTTC CASSLAGGIETQYF
TRBJ2-7 - - TRBV7-9 TGTGCCAGCAGCCCCCCTGGGGGGGCCACCTACGAGCAGTACTTC CASSPPGGATYEQYF
TRBJ1-2 - TRBD1 TRBV5-5 TGTGCCAGCAGCTTGGCCGGGGGACAGGGTAATAGTAACTATGGCTACACCTTC CASSLAGGQGNSNYGYTF
TRBJ2-3 few TRBD2 TRBV15 TGTGCCACCAGCAGTAGCGGGAGGGCCGCGGATACGCAGTATTTT CATSSSGRAADTQYF
TRBJ1-1 - TRBD1 TRBV28 TGTGCCAGCAGTTCCCGGGACAGGGGCGGGGAGGACACTGAAGCTTTCTTT CASSSRDRGGEDTEAFF
TRBJ1-4 - - TRBV6-5 TGTGCCAGCAGTGAGGGGGGGGGAGGAGAAAAACTGTTTTTT CASSEGGGGEKLFF
TRBJ2-2 - - TRBV27 TGTGCCAGCAGTTTAGAGGGGGAAGGGACCGGGGAGCTGTTTTTT CASSLEGEGTGELFF
TRBJ2-7 - - TRBV29-1 TGCAGCGTTGGTCAGTCCTACGAGCAGTACTTC CSVGQSYEQYF
TRBJ2-5 - - TRBV28 TGTGCCAGCACCCGACTTGGGTACCAAGAGACCCAGTACTTC CASTRLGYQETQYF
TRBJ1-1 few TRBD1 TRBV7-3 TGTGCCAGCAGCCCGCAGGGGGGAACTGAAGCTTTCTTT CASSPQGGTEAFF
TRBJ1-1 - - TRBV19 TGTGCCAGTAGTATTTGGTGGGGTTGGGGCAGCGAAGCTTTCTTT CASSIWWGWGSEAFF
TRBJ1-2 - TRBD1 TRBV7-3 TGTGCCAGCAGCGGAAGAGGGGGCCGAGGCTACACCTTC CASSGRGGRGYTF
TRBJ1-2 - TRBD1 TRBV6-1 TGTGCCAGCAGGGGACAGACAGAGACTAACTATGGCTACACCTTC CASRGQTETNYGYTF
TRBJ1-6 - TRBD1 TRBV28 TGTGCCAGCACCTCCACCGGGACAGGGGGTTCACCCCTCCACTTT CASTSTGTGGSPLHF
TRBJ1-4 - - TRBV28 TGTGCCAGCGCGATTAGAACTAATGAAAAACTGTTTTTT CASAIRTNEKLFF
TRBJ2-1 few TRBD2 TRBV9 TGTGCCAGCAGCGTAGGCGGGGGGCGGAACAATGAGCAGTTCTTC CASSVGGGRNNEQFF
TRBJ2-3 - - TRBV5-4 TGTGCCGGCAGCAACGGACAGACAGATACGCAGTATTTT CAGSNGQTDTQYF
TRBJ2-1 few - TRBV6-5 TGTGCCAGCAGCCACACGTCTCCCTCCTACAATGAGCAGTTCTTC CASSHTSPSYNEQFF